This T cell receptor (beta chain) was recovered during a study of post-analysis software for immune sequencing data. Study details: The study covered relapsing-remitting, secondary progressive and progressive-relapsing courses of multiple sclerosis. Whole-study findings and limits: Co-batched samples clustered tightly together by F measure. Patients used several TRBV segments, including TRBV5-6, TRBV5-1 and TRBV20-1, more often than controls. Multiple sclerosis was associated with a significant reduction in normalized Chao1 diversity relative to controls.

Germline lookup yields CDR1 SGHTA and CDR2 FQGTGA. This CDR3 contains 16 residues. J lost 4 bases, V lost 1 base, and 5 bases had no gene match. The TCR beta cDNA libraries carried unique molecular identifiers. From 1 to 10 million T cells, 500,000 or so cDNA molecules were obtained. TCRdb re-called the PCR reads through MiXCR, storing one row per CDR3 protein. Of hundreds of thousands of distinct CDR3 sequences listed, 55% to 70% are singletons. In the case of this clonotype: The antigen is undetermined.

This sequence originates from a girl aged 2 to 9 with multiple sclerosis. Input material: blood. J is TRBJ2-1 and V is TRBV7-3, with 9 positions matching TRBD1. The DNA for the CDR3 is TGTGCCAGCAGCTTAAACAGGGGGCCCCCTTACAATGAGCAGTTCTTC. Protein sequence: CASSLNRGPPYNEQFF.